This is a list of T cell receptor beta chains from one sample in a study of response to subunit inactivated influenza vaccine. TCRdb processed the RT-PCR reads anew with MiXCR; each CDR3 protein has one entry. This table has about 780,000 distinct CDR3 sequences, 15% to 20% appearing once. The input for sequencing was PBMCs from blood, taken about 5 days after vaccination. Source of these receptors: a man aged 50 or older who received an inactivated influenza vaccine. The CDR3 runs from the conserved cysteine through the conserved F or W. The D gene is left open where the match is weak. Size is stated for part of the rows, as once, few or many counts, or as a class when the clone is expanded.

v_call	d_call	j_call	clone_size	cdr3_aa	cdr3_nt
TRBV7-2	TRBD1	TRBJ2-4	-	CASSDLRGRVKNIQYF	TGTGCCAGCAGCGACCTCAGGGGGCGCGTCAAAAACATTCAGTACTTC
TRBV28	-	TRBJ2-6	-	CASRDHSGANVLTF	TGTGCCAGCAGGGACCACTCTGGGGCCAACGTCCTGACTTTC
TRBV7-9	-	TRBJ2-7	-	CASSLGPQYYEQYF	TGTGCCAGCAGCTTAGGCCCACAGTACTACGAGCAGTACTTC
TRBV20-1	-	TRBJ1-3	few	CSARVKGRSSGNTIYF	TGCAGTGCTAGAGTGAAGGGGCGGAGCTCTGGAAACACCATATATTTT
TRBV20-1	-	TRBJ2-5	-	CSARSPDQETQDF	TGCAGTGCTAGGTCCCCCGACCAAGAGACCCAGGACTTC
TRBV20-1	TRBD1	TRBJ1-2	-	CSARIGTGYGYTF	TGCAGTGCTAGAATCGGGACAGGCTATGGCTACACCTTC
TRBV5-6	-	TRBJ1-4	-	CASTGGPINEKLFF	TGTGCCAGCACCGGGGGGCCCATTAATGAAAAACTGTTTTTT
TRBV15	-	TRBJ2-4	many	CATGGYAKNIQYF	TGTGCCACCGGGGGGTATGCCAAAAACATTCAGTACTTC
TRBV30	-	TRBJ2-5	-	CAWSPLAGLAQYF	TGTGCCTGGAGTCCCCTAGCCGGGTTGGCCCAGTACTTC
TRBV20-1	TRBD2	TRBJ2-1	-	CSARDRTSGRLSNEQFF	TGCAGTGCTAGAGATAGGACTAGCGGGAGACTAAGCAATGAGCAGTTCTTC
TRBV7-2	TRBD1	TRBJ1-2	-	CASSYPDRAAGYTF	TGTGCCAGCAGCTACCCGGACAGGGCCGCTGGCTACACCTTC
TRBV29-1	TRBD1	TRBJ1-5	few	CSVVNRGPGQPQHF	TGCAGCGTGGTAAACAGGGGGCCTGGTCAGCCCCAGCATTTT
TRBV4-3	-	TRBJ1-2	many	CASSQDFLPREGGYGYTF	TGCGCCAGCAGCCAAGATTTTTTGCCCAGGGAAGGAGGGTATGGCTACACCTTC
TRBV12-3/TRBV12-4	-	TRBJ1-2	-	CASSGEGGYTF	TGTGCCAGCAGTGGGGAGGGTGGCTACACCTTC
TRBV20-1	TRBD1	TRBJ1-4	-	CSAIGDRVEKLFF	TGCAGTGCAATAGGCGACAGGGTTGAAAAACTGTTTTTT
TRBV5-6	-	TRBJ2-1	-	CASSQRKVLVPYNEQFF	TGTGCCAGCAGCCAAAGGAAGGTTTTAGTGCCGTACAATGAGCAGTTCTTC
TRBV5-6	TRBD1	TRBJ1-2	-	CASSKQGTPGYTF	TGTGCCAGCAGCAAACAGGGGACCCCTGGCTACACCTTC
TRBV28	-	TRBJ2-1	few	CASSLGTGLPPNEQFF	TGTGCCAGCAGTTTAGGTACGGGACTCCCCCCTAATGAGCAGTTCTTC
TRBV7-2	TRBD1	TRBJ2-2	-	CASSSGQGWTGELFF	TGTGCCAGCAGTTCGGGACAGGGGTGGACCGGGGAGCTGTTTTTT
TRBV4-3	TRBD1	TRBJ1-6	-	CASSQDRDRDPPPPLHF	TGCGCCAGCAGCCAAGATCGGGACAGGGACCCCCCTCCACCCCTCCACTTT
TRBV18	-	TRBJ2-7	-	CASSPPMGHRFYEQYF	TGTGCCAGCTCACCACCGATGGGACACCGATTCTACGAGCAGTACTTC
TRBV4-3	-	TRBJ2-5	many	CASTARVSGRHQETQYF	TGCGCCAGCACCGCCAGGGTATCGGGGAGACACCAAGAGACCCAGTACTTC
TRBV11-3	TRBD2	TRBJ2-1	-	CASSLGLGREANEQFF	TGTGCCAGCAGCTTAGGTCTTGGGCGGGAGGCCAATGAGCAGTTCTTC
TRBV6-1	TRBD2	TRBJ2-1	many	CASRTSGQYNEQFF	TGTGCCAGCAGGACTAGCGGGCAGTACAATGAGCAGTTCTTC
TRBV24-1	TRBD2	TRBJ2-1	few	CATTDSGRNEQFF	TGTGCCACCACCGACTCCGGGAGGAATGAGCAGTTCTTC
TRBV5-4	-	TRBJ2-3	-	CASTPVAPEGTDTQYF	TGTGCCAGCACCCCCGTGGCCCCGGAGGGCACAGATACGCAGTATTTT
TRBV10-3	TRBD1	TRBJ2-3	-	CAITFEGQAGTQYF	TGTGCCATCACCTTTGAGGGACAGGCCGGTACGCAGTATTTT
TRBV6-2/TRBV6-3	-	TRBJ1-2	few	CASSYSELFYGYTF	TGTGCCAGCAGTTACTCGGAACTATTCTATGGCTACACCTTC
TRBV25-1	-	TRBJ2-3	few	CASSKGLTLDYTQYF	TGTGCCAGCAGTAAAGGTCTCACTCTCGATTATACGCAGTATTTT
TRBV7-2	-	TRBJ1-1	few	CASSWNRGNTEAFF	TGTGCCAGCAGCTGGAACCGGGGGAACACTGAAGCTTTCTTT
TRBV2	TRBD2	TRBJ2-1	few	CASRPGGPGEQFF	TGTGCCAGCAGGCCGGGGGGGCCCGGTGAGCAGTTCTTC
TRBV9	-	TRBJ1-4	-	CASSARGRTNEKLFF	TGTGCCAGCAGCGCGAGGGGACGGACTAATGAAAAACTGTTTTTT